Each of the 31 T cell receptor beta chains below was sequenced from the same sample in a study of lymphopenia after photon versus proton radiotherapy. Repertoires were generated with immunoSEQ multiplex PCR, while TCRdb's copy carries only in-frame clones and drops some. The sample records about 70,000 clones, 87% being singletons. The sequences come from peripheral blood, collected from a patient treated with proton-based radiotherapy. The receptors shown here come from a man of 80 years or more with esophageal cancer.

The chain recombines TRBV6-6 with TRBJ1-2; possible D gene TRBD1, 6 bases. The CDR3 covers 15 residues. Germline V gene data show CDR1 as MNHNY and CDR2 as SVGAGI (reference sequence). V was clipped by 11 bases and J by 4 bases, with 23 bases between them. The CDR3 is CASTNPGVWVYGYTF. The CDR3 nucleotides are TGTGCCTCCACAAACCCAGGGGTTTGGGTCTATGGCTACACCTTC.

This clone was picked up a small number of times. The chain combines TRBV29-1 with TRBJ1-1; the D gene is possibly TRBD1 (5 bases). CDR1 SQVTM and CDR2 ANQGSEA come from the germline V gene. The CDR3 runs to 11 residues. Trimming shortened V by 7 bases and J by 10 bases, and 16 bases separated the two germline ends. CDR3 amino acids: CSGGTYRGAFF. In nucleotides, the CDR3 is TGCAGCGGAGGGACGTACCGGGGAGCTTTCTTT.

The J gene is TRBJ2-1, the V gene TRBV2; TRBD1 matches 9 bases. CDR1 is SNHLY, CDR2 FYNNEI, per germline. V dropped 6 bases and J dropped 2; count of bases not matched to a gene: 5. The CDR3 is 15 residues long. The CDR3, as DNA: TGTGCCAGCAGGGGGGACAGGGCTACCTACAATGAGCAGTTCTTC. It codes for CASRGDRATYNEQFF. The variable domain in full, completed from reference TRBV2 and TRBJ2-1, reads EPEVTQTPSHQVTQMGQEVILRCVPISNHLYFYWYRQILGQKVEFLVSFYNNEISEKSEIFDDQFSVERPDGSNFTLKIRSTKLEDSAMYFCASRGDRATYNEQFFGPGTRLTVL.

In this sample, this clone turned up a few times. The V call is TRBV7-2, the J call TRBJ2-1, with 9 positions matching TRBD2. The CDR3 length is 15 residues. CDR1 is SGHTA, CDR2 FQGNSA, per germline. V dropped 5 bases and J dropped 0; count of bases not matched to a gene: 2. The CDR3 here is CASSPLAGSYNEQFF. CDR3 bases: TGTGCCAGCAGCCCACTAGCGGGCTCCTACAATGAGCAGTTCTTC.

The CDR3 reads CASSNPPPSDEQYF. CDR3 sequence (DNA): TGTGCCAGCAGCAACCCCCCTCCTAGCGACGAGCAGTACTTC. The chain links TRBV27 to TRBJ2-7; tentative D call: TRBD2 (6 bases). V shed 6 bases and J shed 5 bases, with 17 bases lying between them. This CDR3 comprises 14 residues. Per germline, CDR1 MNHEY and CDR2 SMNVEV (reference sequence).

CDR3 amino acids: CASSPTSGGTDTQYF. In DNA form, the CDR3 reads TGTGCCAGCTCACCGACTAGCGGAGGCACAGATACGCAGTATTTT. This chain joins TRBV18 and TRBJ2-3, with 9 bases aligning to TRBD2. The germline CDR1 and CDR2 sequences are KGHSH and LQKENI. The CDR3 is 15 residues long. Unmatched junction bases numbered 2, after V lost 3 bases and J lost 1 base. Full variable domain (remainder filled in from reference TRBV18 and TRBJ2-3): NAGVMQNPRHLVRRRGQEARLRCSPMKGHSHVYWYRQLPEEGLKFMVYLQKENIIDESGMPKERFSAEFPKEGPSILRIQQVVRGDSAAYFCASSPTSGGTDTQYFGPGTRLTVL.

The chain recombines TRBV9 with TRBJ2-2, with TRBD1 matching over 10 bases. V lost 4 bases, J lost 6 bases, and 12 bases stayed unmatched. This CDR3 spans 17 amino acids. Germline V gene lookup returns CDR1 SGDLS and CDR2 YYNGEE. The DNA for the CDR3 is TGTGCCAGCAGCCCCCTGACAGGGGGCCCCCGGGCCGGGGAGCTGTTTTTT. Encoded protein: CASSPLTGGPRAGELFF. Variable domain in full (rest from reference TRBV9 and TRBJ2-2): DSGVTQTPKHLITATGQRVTLRCSPRSGDLSVYWYQQSLDQGLQFLIQYYNGEERAKGNILERFSAQQFPDLHSELNLSSLELGDSALYFCASSPLTGGPRAGELFFGEGSRLTVL.

V is TRBV9 and J is TRBJ2-3; 10 nucleotides line up with TRBD1. The CDR3 loop spans 16 amino acids. V lost 0 bases to trimming and J lost 4 bases; unmatched junction nucleotides: 5. CDR1 is SGDLS, CDR2 YYNGEE, per germline. CDR3 DNA sequence: TGTGCCAGCAGCGTAGATGGACAGGGGGTCTCAGATACGCAGTATTTT. This codes for CASSVDGQGVSDTQYF.

This clone was seen just once. The chain couples TRBV7-2 to TRBJ2-2; D is unclear. This CDR3 spans 13 amino acids. Germline CDR1 and CDR2: SGHTA and FQGNSA. The V and J ends lost 2 bases and 4 bases respectively, with 5 bases between them. Written as DNA, the CDR3 is TGTGCCAGCAGCTTATCGCCCACCGGGGAGCTGTTTTTT. Translated: CASSLSPTGELFF.

This clone occurred a few times. The V gene is TRBV2, the J gene TRBJ1-2; 10 nucleotides align to TRBD1. Germline V lookup: CDR1 SNHLY, CDR2 FYNNEI. The CDR3 totals 14 residues. The V and J ends lost 7 bases and 4 bases, in that order; junction bases with no gene match: 6. The CDR3 reads CASNGQGGGYGYTF. CDR3 sequence (DNA): TGTGCCAGCAACGGACAGGGGGGCGGCTATGGCTACACCTTC.

This clone was counted between two and nine times. The chain carries TRBV5-6 and TRBJ2-1, with 16 nucleotides matching TRBD2. V trimming: 6 bases; J trimming: 6 bases; junction bases outside the gene matches: 15. Germline CDR1 is SGHDT and CDR2 is YYEEEE. The CDR3 contains 19 residues. The DNA for the CDR3 is TGTGCCAGCACCAAACCCGGGACTAGCGGGAGGGCCGGAGTCAATGAGCAGTTCTTC. Its protein product is CASTKPGTSGRAGVNEQFF.

V usage is TRBV7-9 and J usage is TRBJ1-2; TRBD1 is a possible D gene (6 bases). Germline assignment: CDR1 SEHNR and CDR2 FQNEAQ (reference sequence). This CDR3 is built from 16 residues. V shed 3 bases and J shed 7 bases, with 21 bases lying between them. In DNA form, the CDR3 reads TGTGCCAGCAGCTTGGACAACATGGTGGGGGCTGGTGGCTACACCTTC. The encoded protein is CASSLDNMVGAGGYTF.

V gene TRBV7-2 combines with J gene TRBJ2-3, with TRBD2 matching 7 bases. This CDR3 comprises 15 residues. Losses at the gene ends were 1 base for V and 0 bases for J; bases not matched to a gene: 1. Germline loops: CDR1 SGHTA, CDR2 FQGNSA. CDR3 protein: CASSLDGGSTDTQYF. The CDR3 nucleotides read TGTGCCAGCAGCTTAGACGGGGGGAGCACAGATACGCAGTATTTT. The complete variable domain, with remaining parts taken from reference TRBV7-2 and TRBJ2-3, reads GAGVSQSPSNKVTEKGKDVELRCDPISGHTALYWYRQSLGQGLEFLIYFQGNSAPDKSGLPSDRFSAERTGGSVSTLTIQRTQQEDSAVYLCASSLDGGSTDTQYFGPGTRLTVL.

The chain combines TRBV5-8 with TRBJ1-1; 12 bases map to TRBD1. J was trimmed by 6 bases and V by 0 bases; bases with no gene match: 6. This CDR3 is built from 16 residues. In germline, CDR1 is SGHTS, CDR2 YDEGEE. Written as DNA, the CDR3 is TGTGCCAGCAGCTTGGCCGGGACAGGGGGCAGCGCTGAAGCTTTCTTT. The encoded protein is CASSLAGTGGSAEAFF. Together with reference TRBV5-8 and TRBJ1-1, the CDR3 gives the full variable domain: EAGVTQSPTHLIKTRGQQATLRCSPISGHTSVYWYQQALGLGLQFLLWYDEGEERNRGNFPPRFSGRQFPNYSSELNVNALELEDSALYLCASSLAGTGGSAEAFFGQGTRLTVV.

The CDR3 spells CASSDRTGGSYEQYF. The CDR3, as DNA: TGTGCCAGCAGCGATCGGACAGGGGGCTCCTACGAGCAGTACTTC. This rearrangement joins TRBV5-4 to TRBJ2-7; TRBD1 matches at 10 bases. The CDR3 runs 15 residues. Germline V gene sequence: CDR1 SGHNT, CDR2 YYREEE (reference sequence). V lost 4 bases, J lost 0 bases, and 4 bases stayed unmatched. Supplemented by reference TRBV5-4 and TRBJ2-7, the full variable domain reads ETGVTQSPTHLIKTRGQQVTLRCSSQSGHNTVSWYQQALGQGPQFIFQYYREEENGRGNFPPRFSGLQFPNYSSELNVNALELDDSALYLCASSDRTGGSYEQYFGPGTRLTVT.

The gene calls are TRBV29-1 and TRBJ2-1; TRBD2 might be the D (5 bases). Germline lookup yields CDR1 SQVTM and CDR2 ANQGSEA. The CDR3 has 14 amino acids. V gave up 3 bases and J gave up 3 bases, with 12 bases separating them. The CDR3 sequence is CSVERAGLYNEQFF. DNA for the CDR3: TGCAGCGTTGAGCGGGCGGGTCTCTACAATGAGCAGTTCTTC.

This clone was seen a few times. The chain employs TRBV20-1 and TRBJ2-1; D is undetermined. The V gene lost 0 bases and the J gene lost 6 bases, with 3 bases spanning the gap. The CDR3 is 11 residues long. Looked up from germline, CDR1 is DFQATT and CDR2 is SNEGSKA (reference sequence). The CDR3 protein is CSARDFNEQFF. CDR3 nucleotide sequence: TGCAGTGCTAGAGACTTCAATGAGCAGTTCTTC.

This clone was picked up a small number of times. V usage is TRBV30 and J usage is TRBJ2-7; D ambiguous. This CDR3 is 13 amino acids long. Germline-derived CDR1 and CDR2 are GTSNPN and SVGIG (reference sequence). Trimming took off 0 bases at V and 3 bases at J, with 9 bases between the two ends. In nucleotides, the CDR3 is TGTGCCTGGAGTGTGAGCCTTTACTACGAGCAGTACTTC. This codes for CAWSVSLYYEQYF.

This clone occurred once. The V gene is TRBV18, the J gene TRBJ2-1, with D maybe TRBD1 (5 bases). V lost 0 bases and J lost 7, with 16 bases in between. Germline CDR1 and CDR2: KGHSH and LQKENI. The CDR3 is made up of 16 amino acids. In DNA, the CDR3 is TGTGCCAGCTCACCACCAGCCAGGGTAGAGAGGAATGAGCAGTTCTTC. Protein: CASSPPARVERNEQFF.

The chain employs TRBV27 and TRBJ1-1, with unresolved D. This CDR3 is built from 14 residues. Germline lookup yields CDR1 MNHEY and CDR2 SMNVEV (reference sequence). V was shortened by 2 bases and J by 3 bases, with 10 bases between the two germline ends. The DNA of the CDR3 is TGTGCCAGCAGTTTAACCCCCTGGTACACTGAAGCTTTCTTT. Translating gives CASSLTPWYTEAFF.

V and J are TRBV6-5 and TRBJ2-3, with TRBD2 matching over 7 bases. The V gene's germline CDR1 is MNHEY and CDR2 SVGAGI. This CDR3 has 15 amino acids. V lost 1 base, J lost 2 bases, and 3 bases stayed unmatched. CDR3 protein: CASSYYGGDTDTQYF. The CDR3 coding sequence is TGTGCCAGCAGTTACTATGGGGGGGACACAGATACGCAGTATTTT.

This rearrangement joins TRBV5-5 to TRBJ1-5, with TRBD1 matching 10 bases. With V trimmed by 4 bases and J by 7 bases, 5 bases remained unmatched. The germline gives CDR1 SGHKS, CDR2 YYEKEE (reference sequence). The CDR3 covers 14 residues. The CDR3 reads CASSPTGGPQPQHF. In nucleotides, the CDR3 is TGTGCCAGCAGCCCGACAGGGGGCCCCCAGCCCCAGCATTTT.

V usage is TRBV7-9 and J usage is TRBJ1-4; tentative D call: TRBD1 (6 bases). Germline CDR1 SEHNR, CDR2 FQNEAQ (reference sequence). Trimming removed 2 bases at V and 5 bases at J, with 15 bases between. This CDR3 has 16 residues. The CDR3 region is CASSLKSGTKNEKLFF. In nucleotides, the CDR3 is TGTGCCAGCAGCTTAAAGTCGGGGACAAAAAATGAAAAACTGTTTTTT.

The V gene is TRBV5-1, the J gene TRBJ2-3; D is perhaps TRBD2 (6 bases). Trimming pared 7 bases from V and 2 bases from J, leaving 14 bases between. The CDR3 is 14 amino acids. The germline V gene has CDR1 SGHRS and CDR2 YFSETQ. The CDR3 reads CASALGGVTDTQYF. In DNA form, the CDR3 reads TGCGCCAGCGCGTTGGGCGGGGTCACAGATACGCAGTATTTT. Using reference TRBV5-1 and TRBJ2-3 for the parts outside the CDR3, the full variable domain is KAGVTQTPRYLIKTRGQQVTLSCSPISGHRSVSWYQQTPGQGLQFLFEYFSETQRNKGNFPGRFSGRQFSNSRSEMNVSTLELGDSALYLCASALGGVTDTQYFGPGTRLTVL.

CDR3 DNA sequence: TGTGCCAGCAGTTACCCACCGGGGACCCAGTACTTC. It translates to CASSYPPGTQYF. The chain combines TRBV6-5 with TRBJ2-5; no clear D gene. Trimming cost V 2 bases and J 7 bases, with 8 bases left between them. Germline loops: CDR1 MNHEY, CDR2 SVGAGI. The CDR3 covers 12 residues.

V usage is TRBV7-8 and J usage is TRBJ2-1, with no clear D. The V end lost 1 base, the J end lost 8 bases, and 9 bases lay between the germline ends. The CDR3 runs 13 residues. Germline loops: CDR1 SGHVS, CDR2 FQNEAQ. CDR3 sequence (DNA): TGTGCCAGCAGCTTAGATGGGCCCGATGAGCAGTTCTTC. Encoded protein: CASSLDGPDEQFF.

The gene calls are TRBV18 and TRBJ1-1; TRBD1 matches 7 bases. Germline loops: CDR1 KGHSH, CDR2 LQKENI. V trimming: 1 base; J trimming: 5 bases; junction bases outside the gene matches: 4. This CDR3 spans 14 amino acids. The DNA of the CDR3 is TGTGCCAGCTCACCACGCAGGGGGGAAACTGAAGCTTTCTTT. Residues: CASSPRRGETEAFF.

The V and J genes are TRBV6-1 and TRBJ2-3, with TRBD2 matching 8 bases. The CDR3 is 16 residues long. Germline CDR1 reads MNHNS; CDR2 reads SASEGT. The V gene end was trimmed by 1 base and the J gene end by 3 bases; junction bases not matched to a gene: 6. The CDR3 here is CASSEVWGTSTDTQYF. DNA for the CDR3: TGTGCCAGCAGTGAAGTATGGGGGACTAGTACAGATACGCAGTATTTT.

The V gene is TRBV2, the J gene TRBJ2-2; the D gene is possibly TRBD1 (6 bases). Trimming removed 7 bases at V and 4 bases at J, with 16 bases between. CDR3 length: 15 residues. In germline, CDR1 is SNHLY, CDR2 FYNNEI. The CDR3 sequence is CASKLGQRGTGELFF. The CDR3, as DNA: TGTGCCAGCAAGTTGGGACAACGGGGCACCGGGGAGCTGTTTTTT.

The gene calls are TRBV19 and TRBJ1-2, with 7 bases identical to TRBD1. CDR1 LNHDA and CDR2 SQIVND come from the germline V gene (reference sequence). The V segment lost 6 bases and the J segment 2 bases; nucleotides outside the gene matches: 6. The CDR3 contains 14 residues. The CDR3 nucleotides are TGTGCCAGTAGCCCCACAGGGGTAAACTATGGCTACACCTTC. Protein product: CASSPTGVNYGYTF.

V and J are TRBV7-6 and TRBJ2-2, with a tentative D call TRBD1 (5 bases). The CDR3 length is 13 residues. In germline, CDR1 is SGHVS, CDR2 FNYEAQ. V was cut by 6 bases and J by 3 bases, with 8 bases left in between. CDR3 nucleotide sequence: TGTGCCAGCAGTCCAGGGTACACCGGGGAGCTGTTTTTT. This gives the protein CASSPGYTGELFF. Supplemented by reference TRBV7-6 and TRBJ2-2, the full variable domain reads GAGVSQSPRYKVTKRGQDVALRCDPISGHVSLYWYRQALGQGPEFLTYFNYEAQQDKSGLPNDRFSAERPEGSISTLTIQRTEQRDSAMYRCASSPGYTGELFFGEGSRLTVL.